This note documents a single TCR beta chain sequence. What it binds is unknown. Following RNA extraction, reverse transcription yielded cDNA that acted as the sequencing template. Data came from immunoSEQ multiplex PCR; TCRdb stores just in-frame clones and leaves some out. The data contain around 120,000 clones, 40% to 55% of them seen just once; the ten biggest clones take up about 10%. The data derive from a study of CD8+ T cells in alopecia areata. Study conclusions and caveats: Scalp lesions, especially in alopecia totalis/universalis, had higher clonality than normal scalp.

Obtained from alopecia areata patients were lesional scalp punch biopsies along with peripheral blood. Sorting of PBMCs yielded the CD4+ and CD8+ T cells. The CDR3 consists of 11 residues. Trimming left V 4 bases short and J 0 bases short, with 2 bases between. Germline loops: CDR1 SGHDT, CDR2 YYEEEE. The genes are TRBV5-6 and TRBJ2-7; D gene unclear. This TCR was recovered from a human donor with alopecia areata. Sequencing was done on a sample of NKG2D-low CD8+ T cells sorted from blood. CDR3 loop: CASSTSYEQYF. The DNA of the CDR3 is TGTGCCAGCAGCACCTCCTACGAGCAGTACTTC.